The entry that follows covers one T cell receptor beta chain sequence. The data were obtained in a study of CXCR3-negative and CXCR3-positive naive CD8 T cells. Study in general: Roughly 1.5 +/- 0.3 million TRB reads came from each library, giving some 150 million in total.

The study made its TRB cDNA libraries by 5' RACE, adding UMI labels. Using the 5' RACE reads, TCRdb records one entry per CDR3 protein without DNA. The listing records under 45,000 distinct CDR3 sequences. This clonotype originated in a human donor in good health. Some clones in this sample may be carry-over from other donors' samples. Sequences were obtained from memory CD8+ T cells from blood.

CDR3 amino acids: CSGREGMNTEAFF. The V and J genes are TRBV29-1 and TRBJ1-1; TCRdb's D call of TRBD1 is untestable without DNA. From germline, CDR1 is SQVTM and CDR2 ANQGSEA. This CDR3 comprises 13 residues.